The TCR beta chain described here comes from a study of T cell changes during pregnancy in multiple sclerosis. Only in-frame clones appear in the TCRdb table, and some are missing; sequencing was by immunoSEQ multiplex PCR. The table shows some 56,000 clones, with approximately 90% occurring only once. This CDR3 is 15 amino acids long. CDR1 is SEHNR, CDR2 FQNEAQ, per germline (reference sequence). The ends lost 5 bases at V and 4 bases at J; junction bases unmatched: 10. The chain recombines TRBV7-9 with TRBJ1-2, with 7 bases identical to TRBD1. This TCR was sampled from a female donor with multiple sclerosis, enrolled in a pregnancy study. The source was CD4+ T cells from peripheral blood mononuclear cells, collected after pregnancy. The CDR3 bases are TGTGCCAGCAGCCACAAGGGACAGTCCCTCTATGGCTACACCTTC. As protein: CASSHKGQSLYGYTF.